The clone carrying this T cell receptor beta chain was detected many times. Germline lookup yields CDR1 MNHEY and CDR2 SVGEGT. The CDR3 is 14 amino acids. V gave up 2 bases and J gave up 0 bases, with 2 bases separating them. This entry comes from a study of Graves' ophthalmopathy and Graves' hyperthyroidism. Exclusion criteria comprised other autoimmune diseases, uncontrolled infections, pregnancy or lactation in patients. Clinicians diagnosed using symptoms, serum thyroxine, TRAb, thyroid ultrasound and orbital computed tomography. The sequenced template was RNA, covering the TCR beta CDR3 region. RT-PCR in the first round used HTBI primers; a second-round multiplex PCR followed. MiXCR, run by TCRdb on the multiplex PCR reads, gives a single entry per CDR3 protein. The sample lists about 400,000 distinct CDR3 sequences, 18% occurring once.

The sequence was obtained from a woman aged 18-29 years with Graves' ophthalmopathy. Sequencing was carried out using peripheral blood. This sequence joins TRBV6-2 or TRBV6-3 and TRBJ2-6; unclear D gene. CDR3 region: CASSYDSGANVLTF. CDR3 sequence (DNA): TGTGCCAGCAGTTACGACTCTGGGGCCAACGTCCTGACTTTC.